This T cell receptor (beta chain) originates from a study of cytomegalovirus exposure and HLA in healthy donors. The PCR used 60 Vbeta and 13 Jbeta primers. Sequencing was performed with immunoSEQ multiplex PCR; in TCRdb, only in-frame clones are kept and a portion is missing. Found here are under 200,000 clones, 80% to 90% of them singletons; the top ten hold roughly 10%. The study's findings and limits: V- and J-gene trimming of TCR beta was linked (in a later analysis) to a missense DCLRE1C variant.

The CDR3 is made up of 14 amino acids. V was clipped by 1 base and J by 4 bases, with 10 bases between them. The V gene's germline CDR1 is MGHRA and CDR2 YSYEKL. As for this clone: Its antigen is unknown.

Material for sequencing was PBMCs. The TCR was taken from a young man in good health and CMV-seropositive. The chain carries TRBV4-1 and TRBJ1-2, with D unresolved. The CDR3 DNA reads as TGCGCCAGCAGCCAAGGTCGGGGTGGCTATGGCTACACCTTC. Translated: CASSQGRGGYGYTF.